This is a list of T cell receptor beta chains from one sample in a study of T-cell memory formation after mild COVID-19. Each CDR3 protein is one row after TCRdb ran MiXCR on the 5' RACE reads. This table holds 400,000 to 500,000 distinct CDR3 sequences, 20% found once. The sequenced material came from PBMCs or a T cell subset sorted from them (not recorded which). These receptors were collected from an adult woman who had mild COVID-19 (a few samples of this study predate the infection). Cell type and time point are not known. Both conserved end residues are part of each CDR3. The order of the fields is clone size, J gene, D gene, V gene, CDR3 protein, CDR3 DNA. The D gene is left open where the match is weak. Clone size is not always given. Where it is, it says once, few, many or a class for expanded clones.

many TRBJ2-1 . TRBV12-3/TRBV12-4 CASSLSYSYNEQFF TGTGCCAGCAGTTTGAGCTACTCCTACAATGAGCAGTTCTTC
. TRBJ2-5 . TRBV4-2 CASSQGRREEETQYF TGTGCCAGCAGCCAAGGACGAAGGGAAGAGGAGACCCAGTACTTC
. TRBJ1-2 . TRBV12-3/TRBV12-4 CASSLHRVVLYGYTF TGTGCCAGCTCACTACATCGGGTGGTACTCTATGGCTACACCTTC
few TRBJ2-6 TRBD1 TRBV3-1 CASSQDLGQTSPGANVLTF TGTGCCAGCAGCCAAGACCTGGGACAGACCTCCCCTGGGGCCAACGTCCTGACTTTC
. TRBJ2-7 . TRBV10-3 CAISEIPGAYEQYF TGTGCCATCAGTGAGATTCCAGGGGCCTACGAGCAGTACTTC
few TRBJ2-5 . TRBV6-6 CASSSLFSGVRETQYF TGTGCCAGCAGTTCCCTTTTCTCGGGAGTAAGAGAGACCCAGTACTTC
few TRBJ2-7 TRBD2 TRBV12-3/TRBV12-4 CASSSGTSRTYEQYF TGTGCCAGCAGCTCCGGGACTAGCAGGACCTACGAGCAGTACTTC
few TRBJ1-5 . TRBV6-8 CASSYPKKRVNQPQHF TGTGCCAGCAGTTACCCGAAAAAAAGGGTAAATCAGCCCCAGCATTTT
many TRBJ1-6 . TRBV7-3 CASSFSGALNSPLHF TGTGCCAGCAGCTTCTCAGGGGCCCTTAATTCACCCCTCCACTTT
. TRBJ1-1 TRBD1 TRBV12-3/TRBV12-4 CASSDRDTEAFF TGTGCCAGCAGCGACAGGGACACTGAAGCTTTCTTT
. TRBJ1-4 . TRBV6-5 CATKSNTGLDEKLFF TGTGCCACCAAGTCTAATACAGGGCTAGATGAAAAACTGTTTTTT
. TRBJ1-3 . TRBV7-9 CASGEGSPGNTIYF TGTGCCAGCGGGGAGGGATCTCCTGGAAACACCATATATTTT
. TRBJ2-1 TRBD1 TRBV5-1 CASSLGQGATNEQFF TGCGCCAGCAGCCTGGGACAGGGGGCAACCAATGAGCAGTTCTTC
. TRBJ1-2 TRBD1 TRBV9 CASSAQGGTANYGYTF TGTGCCAGCAGCGCCCAGGGGGGGACAGCTAACTATGGCTACACCTTC
. TRBJ1-1 TRBD1 TRBV9 CASSVGDSTEAFF TGTGCCAGCAGCGTAGGGGACAGCACTGAAGCTTTCTTT
. TRBJ1-6 TRBD1 TRBV30 CAWKGGRGLSPLHF TGTGCCTGGAAAGGGGGCCGGGGACTGTCACCCCTCCACTTT
few TRBJ2-5 . TRBV29-1 CSVGGYQETQYF TGCAGCGTTGGAGGGTACCAAGAGACCCAGTACTTC
once TRBJ2-1 . TRBV11-3 CASSPTPIGEQFF TGTGCCAGCAGCCCGACGCCGATCGGGGAGCAGTTCTTC
few TRBJ1-3 TRBD1 TRBV9 CASSVAGRGPGNTIYF TGTGCCAGCAGCGTAGCTGGTAGGGGGCCTGGAAACACCATATATTTT
. TRBJ1-1 . TRBV5-1 CASSLPLQNTEAFF TGCGCCAGCAGCTTGCCCCTCCAGAACACTGAAGCTTTCTTT
. TRBJ1-4 . TRBV24-1 CATSGGPGPNSWFF TGTGCCACCAGTGGGGGACCGGGACCAAACTCATGGTTTTTT
few TRBJ1-2 . TRBV20-1 CSARLQGLNGYTF TGCAGTGCTAGACTCCAGGGGTTAAATGGCTACACCTTC
. TRBJ1-2 . TRBV6-1 CASSGTVLVYGYTF TGTGCCAGCAGTGGAACAGTTTTGGTCTATGGCTACACCTTC
. TRBJ2-1 TRBD1 TRBV18 CASSPTSGTGGEEQFF TGTGCCAGCTCACCGACGTCCGGGACAGGGGGCGAAGAGCAGTTCTTC
. TRBJ2-5 TRBD1 TRBV29-1 CSVDPQDRAETQYF TGCAGCGTTGACCCGCAGGACAGGGCGGAGACCCAGTACTTC
. TRBJ1-2 . TRBV7-9 CASSSTFSGGYGYTF TGTGCCAGCAGCTCCACCTTTTCGGGCGGCTATGGCTACACCTTC
. TRBJ1-1 . TRBV7-9 CASSLEGRDTEAFF TGTGCCAGCAGCTTAGAGGGACGGGACACTGAAGCTTTCTTT
. TRBJ1-3 TRBD1 TRBV18 CASSPGQGSRNTIYF TGTGCCAGCTCACCCGGACAGGGTTCTAGAAACACCATATATTTT
few TRBJ2-5 . TRBV6-5 CASSYSHRQETQYF TGTGCCAGCAGTTACTCCCACCGCCAAGAGACCCAGTACTTC
. TRBJ1-6 . TRBV5-1 CASSLRLFGQGGESPLHF TGCGCCAGCAGCTTGAGACTATTCGGGCAGGGAGGCGAATCACCCCTCCACTTT
few TRBJ2-3 . TRBV7-9 CASSLAQWDTDTQYF TGTGCCAGCAGCTTAGCGCAGTGGGACACAGATACGCAGTATTTT
once TRBJ2-7 TRBD1 TRBV4-1 CASSPTGDYEQYF TGCGCCAGCAGCCCCACAGGGGACTACGAGCAGTACTTC
few TRBJ2-1 . TRBV7-8 CASSTVSGSYNEQFF TGTGCCAGCAGCACAGTTTCGGGGAGCTACAATGAGCAGTTCTTC
. TRBJ1-1 . TRBV12-3/TRBV12-4 CASSPRDRRVVNTEAFF TGTGCCAGCAGCCCCAGGGATCGTAGGGTGGTGAACACTGAAGCTTTCTTT
few TRBJ2-1 TRBD2 TRBV7-9 CASSYQKTGELAGGSNYNEQFF TGTGCCAGCAGCTACCAAAAGACAGGGGAACTAGCGGGAGGTTCGAACTACAATGAGCAGTTCTTC
. TRBJ2-1 TRBD2 TRBV5-1 CASSLFPLAGGQNEQFF TGCGCCAGCAGCTTGTTCCCCCTAGCGGGAGGGCAAAATGAGCAGTTCTTC
few TRBJ1-1 . TRBV24-1 CATTTLSQLRGTEAFF TGTGCCACTACTACCCTTAGCCAGCTTCGGGGGACTGAAGCTTTCTTT
few TRBJ1-2 . TRBV25-1 CASSEGVHYGYTF TGTGCCAGCAGCGAGGGGGTACACTATGGCTACACCTTC
many TRBJ1-1 TRBD1 TRBV29-1 CSGMGQMNTEAFF TGCAGTGGAATGGGACAGATGAACACTGAAGCTTTCTTT
few TRBJ1-5 . TRBV24-1 CATSGGGNQPQHF TGTGCCACCAGTGGCGGTGGCAATCAGCCCCAGCATTTT
. TRBJ2-1 TRBD1 TRBV7-9 CASSSRQGAQPRVYNEQFF TGTGCCAGCAGCTCCAGACAGGGGGCACAGCCTCGGGTCTACAATGAGCAGTTCTTC
. TRBJ2-7 . TRBV12-3/TRBV12-4 CASSPPAGLYEQYF TGTGCCAGCAGTCCCCCGGCGGGGTTGTACGAGCAGTACTTC
few TRBJ1-6 . TRBV7-9 CASSLASGSSGSPLHF TGTGCCAGCAGCTTAGCCTCCGGGAGCTCGGGTTCACCCCTCCACTTT
. TRBJ1-6 . TRBV19 CASSPQGRHGSPLHF TGTGCCAGTAGTCCACAGGGTCGGCATGGTTCACCCCTCCACTTT
. TRBJ2-1 . TRBV2 CASRAGGRSEQFF TGTGCCAGCAGGGCTGGGGGGAGAAGTGAGCAGTTCTTC
few TRBJ2-2 . TRBV7-8 CASSLLGSGTGELFF TGTGCCAGCAGCTTATTAGGGTCCGGCACCGGGGAGCTGTTTTTT
few TRBJ1-2 . TRBV15 CATRHTEKLWLYGYTF TGTGCCACCAGGCATACCGAAAAGCTTTGGCTCTATGGCTACACCTTC
. TRBJ1-1 TRBD1 TRBV5-1 CASSLTGANTEAFF TGCGCCAGCAGTTTAACAGGGGCGAACACTGAAGCTTTCTTT
. TRBJ1-5 . TRBV19 CASSSYPSGTEEYQPQHF TGTGCCAGTAGTAGCTACCCCTCAGGGACGGAGGAGTATCAGCCCCAGCATTTT
. TRBJ2-3 . TRBV29-1 CSVGDEWGSPADTQYF TGCAGCGTTGGGGACGAATGGGGTAGCCCCGCAGATACGCAGTATTTT
few TRBJ2-1 TRBD2 TRBV11-2 CASRHRLAGGLGAHEQFF TGTGCCAGCAGACACCGACTAGCGGGAGGGCTGGGGGCCCATGAGCAGTTCTTC
. TRBJ2-5 . TRBV6-5 CASRPDLTPETQYF TGTGCCAGCAGGCCCGACCTGACCCCAGAGACCCAGTACTTC
. TRBJ2-1 TRBD1 TRBV2 CASSARDRGANEQFF TGTGCCAGCAGCGCACGGGACAGGGGCGCGAATGAGCAGTTCTTC
. TRBJ2-3 . TRBV29-1 CSVLPPPSTDTQYF TGCAGCGTCCTACCTCCTCCGAGCACAGATACGCAGTATTTT
. TRBJ2-7 TRBD1 TRBV7-9 CATNINEGARYEQYF TGTGCCACTAACATCAATGAGGGGGCGCGATACGAGCAGTACTTC
. TRBJ2-1 TRBD2 TRBV24-1 CATSAVTSGRDNEQFF TGTGCCACCAGTGCCGTGACTAGCGGGAGAGACAATGAGCAGTTCTTC
. TRBJ1-2 . TRBV12-3/TRBV12-4 CASSSRTAPTSYGYTF TGTGCCAGCAGTTCCCGGACAGCTCCCACAAGTTATGGCTACACCTTC
few TRBJ2-7 TRBD2 TRBV7-9 CASSPGLAGITYEQYF TGTGCCAGCAGCCCGGGACTAGCGGGAATTACCTACGAGCAGTACTTC
. TRBJ2-7 TRBD1 TRBV12-3/TRBV12-4 CASKPGQGPYEQYF TGTGCCAGCAAGCCGGGACAGGGGCCCTACGAGCAGTACTTC
few TRBJ2-7 . TRBV18 CASSPVVRSAGPTYEQYF TGTGCCAGCTCACCAGTTGTTCGATCTGCGGGGCCGACCTACGAGCAGTACTTC